This T cell receptor (beta chain) was captured in a study of T cell changes during pregnancy in multiple sclerosis. Germline CDR1 reads SEHNR; CDR2 reads FQNEAQ (reference sequence). V shed 0 bases, J shed 5 bases, and the junction held 6 bases outside the gene matches. This CDR3 spans 17 amino acids. Measured with immunoSEQ multiplex PCR; TCRdb has only the in-frame clones, and not every one. The sample lists over 45,000 clones, approximately 85% occurring once. The sample was CD4+ T cells from peripheral blood mononuclear cells, taken in the second trimester of pregnancy. The source is a female donor with multiple sclerosis, enrolled in a pregnancy study. The chain is built from TRBV7-9 and TRBJ1-4, with 10 bases fitting TRBD1. In DNA form, the CDR3 reads TGTGCCAGCAGCTTAGCCTTGACAGGGGGCACAAATGAAAAACTGTTTTTT. This codes for CASSLALTGGTNEKLFF.